The present T cell receptor beta chain was sequenced within a study of shared T cell receptors in the human thymus (dated by TCRdb to the early 2020s). Some background on the complete study: The study examined how the human thymus generates shared, self-reactive T-cell receptor alpha chains.

Per the germline V gene, SGHVS is the CDR1 and FNYEAQ is the CDR2. The CDR3 runs 15 residues from the cysteine to the phenylalanine. Left in the record is the CDR3 DNA by itself, 45 bases read in frame from the first base. Cut back by 1 base and 8 bases, the V and J ends lie 15 bases apart. On this clone: No antigen is known for it. No per-base quality is available; no much larger clone lies one base away.

Receptor amplification or capture employed the immunoSEQ multiplex PCR assay. TCRdb retrieved this table from immuneACCESS and kept in-frame rearrangements only. Not all clones are present; in checked studies, unresolved V genes account for under half, and no reason is known for the remainder. Present in this sample are about 660,000 clones, around 87% of which were seen just once. Approximately 0.011% of the sample lies in the top ten. The same sample was also used in a study of human thymus T cells. As the second publication notes: Immunologically healthy infants undergoing open corrective cardiac surgery for congenital heart defects in Finland were used as donors. The thymus tissue came from surgical resects taken out during corrective cardiac surgery. Biased V and J gene segment usage appeared to be present in both thymic and peripheral blood repertoires. The related research found that thymic TCR repertoires overlapped highly between unrelated individuals. The study characterized TCR alpha and beta repertoires from about 8 infant thymus samples and a few related peripheral blood samples. The cohort included six male and two female infants, with donor ages spanning 7 to 244 days. Thymocytes were freed from the tissue by mechanical means and kept at -70 degrees C as pellets of 10-30 million cells. A QIAsymphony instrument was used to extract genomic DNA from frozen cell pellets. TCRB and TCRAD loci were amplified from a standardized quantity of quality-controlled genomic DNA using the immunoSEQ multiplex PCR assay. Amplicons spanned the V(D)J region at a length sufficient to cover the CDR3 and identify V and J genes. The commercial immunoSEQ service was used to sequence amplicons on an Illumina platform. Primer bias and sequencing errors were corrected as previously described, and TCRAD and TCRB were defined on the basis of the IMGT database. Analysis of the repertoires was done with immunoSEQ Analyzer 3.0 and VDJTools and included basic statistics, V/J segment usage, diversity estimates, rarefaction and pairwise overlap. To estimate diversity, the Chao1, ChaoE, Efron-Thisted, Shannon and inverse Simpson indices were applied, and diversity was also estimated on datasets down-sampled to the smallest sample. For repertoire overlap, CDR3 nucleotide sequence, V gene and J gene had to match strictly, and clustering was done by Jaccard-based multidimensional scaling. On average, thymus samples gave 800,000 or so unique TCRB clonotypes, whereas blood samples gave about 84,000.

The source is a boy younger than two with a congenital heart defect. Donor details come from another sample of the same person, matched by shared clones. The sequenced sample consisted of thymocytes. This chain is built from TRBV7-6 and TRBJ2-1; TRBD1 could be the D gene, as 5 bases match. The CDR3 region reads CASSLGFRARDEQFF. In nucleotide form, the sequence is TGTGCCAGCAGCTTAGGGTTTCGAGCCAGGGATGAGCAGTTCTTC.